Below are 3 T cell receptor beta chains sequenced from a single sample in a study of identical twins. TCRdb re-analysed the 5' RACE reads in MiXCR, keeping a single row per CDR3 protein. The sample contains roughly 1,500,000 distinct CDR3 sequences, 25% to 35% of which appear only once. Sequenced input: cord blood. The receptors come from a newborn girl in good health.

Notes on this clonotype: Possible read error: a much larger clone is one base away. J is TRBJ2-6 and V is TRBV29-1, with D possibly matching TRBD1 (7 bases). Germline CDR1 and CDR2: SQVTM and ANQGSEA. This CDR3 comprises 18 residues. V shed 6 bases and J shed 0 bases, with 21 bases lying between them. CDR3 residues: CSVLPYRGLDSGANVLTF. The CDR3 DNA reads as TGCAGCGTCCTACCTTACAGGGGACTCGACTCTGGGGCCAACGTCCTGACTTTC.

The J gene is TRBJ2-1, the V gene TRBV6-2 or TRBV6-3; 13 bases are a match to TRBD2. Germline V lookup: CDR1 MNHEY, CDR2 SVGEGT. This CDR3 is built from 16 residues. Trimming at V came to 5 bases and at J to 6 bases, leaving 7 bases not matched to a gene. DNA for the CDR3: TGTGCCAGCAGTCCCCTACTAGCGGGGGGGCGCAATGAGCAGTTCTTC. Protein product: CASSPLLAGGRNEQFF.

The rearrangement joins TRBV5-1 to TRBJ2-1, with D maybe TRBD1 (6 bases). This CDR3 comprises 13 residues. V dropped 2 bases and J dropped 6 bases, with 9 bases sitting between them. Germline-derived CDR1 and CDR2 are SGHRS and YFSETQ. CDR3 residues: CASSFSDSNEQFF. CDR3 in DNA: TGCGCCAGCAGCTTTTCGGACAGCAATGAGCAGTTCTTC. The entire variable domain, with the rest obtained from reference TRBV5-1 and TRBJ2-1, is as follows: KAGVTQTPRYLIKTRGQQVTLSCSPISGHRSVSWYQQTPGQGLQFLFEYFSETQRNKGNFPGRFSGRQFSNSRSEMNVSTLELGDSALYLCASSFSDSNEQFFGPGTRLTVL.